The 23 T cell receptor beta chains below all came from one sample that was sequenced in a study of regulatory T cells in long-lasting Graves disease. Time point here: persistent/refractory GD, antithyroid drugs over 5 years with positive TRAb. With RNA extracted from PBMCs as input, the TCR library was made. Arm-PCR of CDR3 regions and iRepertoire HTBI primers were the basis on which TCR beta libraries were built. TCRdb re-derived calls from the multiplex PCR reads in MiXCR, one entry per CDR3 protein. Here the sample spans around 460,000 distinct CDR3 sequences, around a fifth being singletons. This material consisted of peripheral blood mononuclear cells (PBMCs), taken when the disease was refractory, from a patient treated with antithyroid drugs. These TCRs come from a female donor with Graves disease.

The V call is TRBV5-1, the J call TRBJ2-7; D is uncertain. The V end lost 0 bases, the J end lost 0 bases, and 7 bases lay between the germline ends. CDR1 is SGHRS, CDR2 YFSETQ, per germline. The CDR3 consists of 14 residues. The CDR3, as DNA: TGCGCCAGCAGCTTGGAGTCAGTCTCCTACGAGCAGTACTTC. This codes for CASSLESVSYEQYF.

This clonotype was observed many times. V gene TRBV28 combines with J gene TRBJ1-3; D call uncertain. Germline assignment: CDR1 MDHEN and CDR2 SYDVKM. V was shortened by 6 bases and J by 2 bases, with 8 bases between the two germline ends. CDR3 size: 13 residues. The CDR3 nucleotides are TGTGCCAGCAGCCCAATCCCTGGAAACACCATATATTTT. It yields the protein CASSPIPGNTIYF. Full variable domain (rest looked up from reference TRBV28 and TRBJ1-3): DVKVTQSSRYLVKRTGEKVFLECVQDMDHENMFWYRQDPGLGLRLIYFSYDVKMKEKGDIPEGYSVSREKKERFSLILESASTNQTSMYLCASSPIPGNTIYFGEGSWLTVV.

This sequence joins TRBV12-3 or TRBV12-4 and TRBJ1-4; 11 bases are shared with TRBD1. The junction had 9 bases not matched to a gene; V was cut back by 5 bases and J by 7 bases. This CDR3 is built from 16 residues. The CDR3, as DNA: TGTGCCAGCAGTCGCCGTTCGGGACAGGGGGGTGAAAAACTGTTTTTT. This gives the protein CASSRRSGQGGEKLFF.

This clonotype has just a few counts. This chain joins TRBV7-2 and TRBJ2-7, with 7 bases that match TRBD1. The CDR3 contains 16 residues. Germline trimming cut 4 bases from V and 3 bases from J; bases unmatched to any gene: 12. Germline assignment: CDR1 SGHTA and CDR2 FQGNSA. For the CDR3, the DNA is TGTGCCAGCAGCTCTAGGGGGCGGGCGGACGACTACGAGCAGTACTTC. As protein: CASSSRGRADDYEQYF.

This clonotype was found many times. The chain carries TRBV6-2 or TRBV6-3 and TRBJ1-2, with a possible D match to TRBD1 (5 bases). The CDR3 spans 12 residues. Germline V gene lookup returns CDR1 MNHEY and CDR2 SVGEGT. V lost 3 bases to trimming and J lost 14 bases, with 16 bases between them. The chain's CDR3 is CASSYGGLNHTF. CDR3 DNA: TGTGCCAGCAGTTATGGGGGGTTGAACCATACCTTC.

This clonotype was counted between two and nine times. The V gene is TRBV7-2, the J gene TRBJ2-2, with D unclear. The CDR3 runs 15 residues. Trimming stripped 5 bases from V and 3 bases from J, with 13 bases between. Germline V gives CDR1 SGHTA, CDR2 FQGNSA. CDR3 coding DNA: TGTGCCAGCAGCATCCCGACGGTATACACCGGGGAGCTGTTTTTT. This gives the protein CASSIPTVYTGELFF.

The chain employs TRBV6-1 and TRBJ1-5, with 7 bases that match TRBD1. Trimming removed 5 bases from V and 0 bases from J; junction bases left unmatched: 13. The CDR3 covers 18 residues. The germline gives CDR1 MNHNS, CDR2 SASEGT. The CDR3: CASSKPTGDLDSNQPQHF. In DNA form, the CDR3 reads TGTGCCAGCAGTAAGCCTACAGGGGATCTAGATAGCAATCAGCCCCAGCATTTT.

The chain has TRBV6-5 and TRBJ2-2, with 8 positions matching TRBD2. After removal of 2 bases from V and 4 bases from J, the junction contained 3 bases not matched to a gene. Germline CDR1 and CDR2: MNHEY and SVGAGI. The CDR3 totals 15 residues. CDR3 loop: CASSYPSGPTGELFF. The DNA of the CDR3 is TGTGCCAGCAGTTACCCTAGCGGGCCCACCGGGGAGCTGTTTTTT.

This clonotype came up many times. The chain couples TRBV12-3 or TRBV12-4 to TRBJ2-7; TRBD1 agrees at 7 bases. The CDR3 consists of 15 residues. After removal of 5 bases from V and 3 bases from J, the junction contained 10 bases not matched to a gene. CDR3 sequence: CASSLGDRTYYEQYF. DNA of the CDR3: TGTGCCAGCAGTCTAGGGGACAGAACTTACTACGAGCAGTACTTC.

This clonotype was recorded many times. This chain's CDR3 is CASSFSGTGEPETQYF. The CDR3 nucleotides read TGTGCCAGCAGTTTCTCCGGGACAGGGGAACCAGAGACCCAGTACTTC. This rearrangement joins TRBV27 to TRBJ2-5; 10 bases line up with TRBD1. Trimming at V came to 3 bases and at J to 4 bases, leaving 8 bases not matched to a gene. Germline V gene sequence: CDR1 MNHEY, CDR2 SMNVEV (reference sequence). This CDR3 region has 16 residues.

This clonotype was counted only a few times. This sequence joins TRBV5-4 and TRBJ1-1; D unclear. This CDR3 has 13 amino acids. Germline V gene sequence: CDR1 SGHNT, CDR2 YYREEE (reference sequence). Trimming took off 3 bases at V and 12 bases at J, with 18 bases between the two ends. Written as DNA, the CDR3 is TGTGCCAGCAGCTCAGGACCACCCGAGGCAACTTTCTTT. Residues: CASSSGPPEATFF.

Many counts were recorded for this clonotype. The rearrangement joins TRBV12-3 or TRBV12-4 to TRBJ2-7; D may be TRBD2 (6 bases). The CDR3 loop spans 13 amino acids. The V end lost 5 bases, the J end lost 0 bases, and 8 bases lay between the germline ends. CDR3 residues: CASSGGYSYEQYF. CDR3 DNA: TGTGCCAGCAGTGGGGGGTACTCCTACGAGCAGTACTTC.

The V and J genes are TRBV14 and TRBJ1-6; D possibly corresponds to TRBD1 (5 bases). Germline CDR1 SGHDN, CDR2 FVKESK. This CDR3 has 17 residues. V was trimmed by 3 bases and J by 4 bases, leaving 16 bases between them. The chain's CDR3 is CASSHASGQNYNSPLHF. The CDR3 DNA sequence: TGTGCCAGCAGCCATGCTTCGGGGCAAAATTATAATTCACCCCTCCACTTT. Based on the CDR3 plus reference TRBV14 and TRBJ1-6, the full variable domain is EAGVTQFPSHSVIEKGQTVTLRCDPISGHDNLYWYRRVMGKEIKFLLHFVKESKQDESGMPNNRFLAERTGGTYSTLKVQPAELEDSGVYFCASSHASGQNYNSPLHFGNGTRLTVT.

This clonotype was recorded a few times. The gene calls are TRBV3-1 and TRBJ1-2; D is unclear. Germline values: CDR1 LGHDT, CDR2 YNNKEL (reference sequence). The V gene lost 8 bases and the J gene lost 4 bases, with 17 bases spanning the gap. CDR3 length equals 14 residues. The CDR3 here is CASSELGGLYGYTF. CDR3 coding DNA: TGTGCCAGCTCAGAGCTAGGAGGGCTCTATGGCTACACCTTC.

V gene TRBV5-1 combines with J gene TRBJ2-7, with 8 bases fitting TRBD2. Trimming at V came to 4 bases and at J to 4 bases, leaving 10 bases not matched to a gene. The germline CDR1 and CDR2 sequences are SGHRS and YFSETQ. The CDR3 runs to 15 residues. The CDR3 spells CASSTSGSGVYEQYF. The CDR3 region has the DNA TGCGCCAGCAGCACCAGCGGGAGCGGGGTTTACGAGCAGTACTTC.

This clonotype was seen many times. This sequence joins TRBV12-3 or TRBV12-4 and TRBJ1-4; possible D gene TRBD1, 6 bases. Trimming removed 3 bases at V and 8 bases at J, with 13 bases between. This CDR3 region has 14 residues. For the CDR3, the DNA is TGTGCCAGCAGTTTGGTCGGGGGCGGAGAAAAACTGTTTTTT. Encoded protein: CASSLVGGGEKLFF.

The chain recombines TRBV5-5 with TRBJ1-3; D remains ambiguous. Between the trimmed V and J ends, which lost 5 bases and 4 bases, there was a span of 16 bases. CDR1 and CDR2 from the germline V gene are SGHKS and YYEKEE (reference sequence). The CDR3 length is 15 residues. The DNA of the CDR3 is TGTGCCAGCAGGCCCGCGGAGGGATACGGAAACACCATATATTTT. It specifies CASRPAEGYGNTIYF.

This clonotype came up many times. The chain employs TRBV7-8 and TRBJ1-2; 12 bases fit TRBD1. The CDR3 covers 16 residues. Germline CDR1 SGHVS, CDR2 FQNEAQ. The ends lost 5 bases at V and 6 bases at J; junction bases unmatched: 10. CDR3 DNA: TGTGCCAGCAGCCCAGCAAGGGACAGGGGGCCGGATGGCTACACCTTC. Translated: CASSPARDRGPDGYTF.

This clonotype was recorded at least ten times. The V gene is TRBV6-1, the J gene TRBJ1-1; D possibly corresponds to TRBD1 (6 bases). The V end was cut by 5 bases, the J end by 3 bases, with 10 bases between. The germline V gene has CDR1 MNHNS and CDR2 SASEGT. This CDR3 is 13 amino acids long. The CDR3 sequence: CASSRTDDTEAFF. As DNA, the CDR3 is TGTGCCAGCAGTAGGACAGACGACACTGAAGCTTTCTTT.

This clonotype has just a few counts. This chain connects TRBV3-1 to TRBJ2-3, with 9 bases that match TRBD2. This CDR3 has 16 amino acids. Germline loops: CDR1 LGHDT, CDR2 YNNKEL (reference sequence). The V and J ends lost 4 bases and 6 bases, in that order; junction bases with no gene match: 11. This CDR3 reads CASSPFHSGSLDTQYF. CDR3 DNA: TGTGCCAGCAGCCCGTTTCATAGCGGGAGTTTGGATACGCAGTATTTT.

For this clonotype: A clone one base away is much larger, so this may be a read error. The chain joins TRBV12-3 or TRBV12-4 to TRBJ2-5; 7 bases map to TRBD2. Unmatched junction bases numbered 5, after V lost 3 bases and J lost 4 bases. The CDR3 contains 14 residues. Here the CDR3 reads CASSFHGGGETQYF. The CDR3 bases are TGTGCCAGCAGTTTTCATGGCGGGGGAGAGACCCAGTACTTC.

The gene calls are TRBV24-1 and TRBJ1-4; weak D call: TRBD1 (5 bases). CDR1 and CDR2 (germline): KGHDR, SFDVKD. This CDR3 region has 12 residues. The V end was cut by 2 bases, the J end by 8 bases, with 5 bases between. CDR3 nucleotide sequence: TGTGCCACCAGTGATTGGGGCGAAAAACTGTTTTTT. Amino acids: CATSDWGEKLFF.

In its sample, this clonotype was seen once. The junction differs from germline at one of its ends, possibly a read error. V and J are TRBV11-3 and TRBJ2-7, with TRBD2 identical over 14 bases. CDR1 SGHNT and CDR2 YENEEA come from the germline V gene. The CDR3 totals 17 residues. The CDR3 nucleotides read TGTGCCGGCAGTCCCCGCGGGACTAGCGGGAGAACTGGGGAGCAGTACTTC. This codes for CAGSPRGTSGRTGEQYF.